The entry below describes one T cell receptor beta chain. Its antigen is unidentified. The repertoire was sequenced with immunoSEQ multiplex PCR; TCRdb's copy has only in-frame clones and lacks some. Counted here are about 200,000 clones, roughly 92% occurring once; the ten biggest clones make up roughly 0.99%. The entry originates in a study of T cell responses to AZD1222 COVID-19 vaccine. Study-level points and caveats: Spike-specific TCRs gained breadth and depth after people received two AZD1222 doses. The donor cohort was predominantly white British with a female majority, and clonal diversity may have been underestimated.

Analyses pooled second doses at about 4 or about 12 weeks. This CDR3 region has 12 residues. Germline V gene sequence: CDR1 LNHDA, CDR2 SQIVND (reference sequence). Trimming removed 4 bases from V and 4 bases from J, with 7 bases in between. The sequences come from peripheral blood, collected 28 days after the second AZD1222 dose. The TCR sequence derives from an adult who received the AZD1222 COVID-19 vaccine. The gene calls are TRBV19 and TRBJ1-2; D is possibly TRBD1 (5 bases). CDR3 sequence reads: CASSRDGYGYTF. Here the CDR3 DNA reads TGTGCCAGTAGTAGGGACGGCTATGGCTACACCTTC.